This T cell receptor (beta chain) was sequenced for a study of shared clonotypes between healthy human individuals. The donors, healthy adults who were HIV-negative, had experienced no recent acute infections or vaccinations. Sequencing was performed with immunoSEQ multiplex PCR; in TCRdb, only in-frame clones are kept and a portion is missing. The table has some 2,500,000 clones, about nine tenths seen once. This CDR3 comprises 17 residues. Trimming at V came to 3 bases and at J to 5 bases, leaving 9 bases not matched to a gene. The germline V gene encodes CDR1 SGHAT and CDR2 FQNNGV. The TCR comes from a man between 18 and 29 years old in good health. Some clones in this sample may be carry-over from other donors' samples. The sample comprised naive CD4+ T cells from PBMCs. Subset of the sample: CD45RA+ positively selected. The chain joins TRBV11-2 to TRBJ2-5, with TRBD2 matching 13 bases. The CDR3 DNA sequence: TGTGCCAGCAGCTTGTTACTAGCGGGAGGGCCGTGGGAGACCCAGTACTTC. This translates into CASSLLLAGGPWETQYF. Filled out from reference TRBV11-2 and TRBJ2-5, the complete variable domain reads EAGVAQSPRYKIIEKRQSVAFWCNPISGHATLYWYQQILGQGPKLLIQFQNNGVVDDSQLPKDRFSAERLKGVDSTLKIQPAKLEDSAVYLCASSLLLAGGPWETQYFGPGTRLLVL.